This entry is about one T cell receptor beta chain. Its antigen is unidentified. These data are taken from a study of radiotherapy plus CTLA-4 blockade in lung cancer. Study context: There were objective responses in 18% of patients, and roughly 32% had disease control.

Findings of the study overall: Reported findings show early blood T cell clone dynamics, with interferon-beta, best predicted response. Following radiotherapy plus ipilimumab, tumor-derived TCR clones expanded in the blood.

V was clipped by 4 bases and J by 6 bases, with 15 bases between them. Germline V CDR1 and CDR2: GTSNPN, SVGIG (reference sequence). CDR3 length equals 13 residues. Data came from immunoSEQ multiplex PCR; TCRdb stores just in-frame clones and leaves some out. The sample holds 75,000 or so clones; approximately 78% are singletons and the top ten take 7% to 8.5%. The chain links TRBV30 to TRBJ1-2, with TRBD1 as a possible D gene (6 bases). Sequencing used peripheral blood, obtained from a patient treated with radiotherapy plus ipilimumab. The TCR was taken from a human donor with non-small cell lung cancer who had a complete response to radiotherapy plus ipilimumab. CDR3 protein: CAWTRWTVDGYTF. CDR3 in DNA: TGTGCCTGGACTAGGTGGACAGTCGATGGCTACACCTTC.